The T cell receptor beta chain described here comes from a study of T cell repertoires in cytomegalovirus infection. Study observations and caveats: What dominated the ex vivo response were HLA-C-restricted CMV-specific TCR beta clonotypes. Adding up the frequency of public TCR beta families identified people who carried CMV plus the relevant HLA.

This CDR3 is built from 15 residues. Germline values: CDR1 MNHEY, CDR2 SVGEGT. Between the trimmed V and J ends, which lost 4 bases and 5 bases, there was a span of 14 bases. TCRdb redid the calling of the reads with MiXCR, one entry per CDR3 protein. Of around 210,000 distinct CDR3 sequences in the sample, 6% to 8% were seen once. The table lists this clonotype with many counts. Its antigen is still unknown. The sequence was obtained from a human donor in good health (CMV status not recorded). Some clones in this sample may be carry-over from other donors' samples. What was sequenced was PBMCs. The rearrangement uses TRBV6-2 or TRBV6-3 and TRBJ2-2; the D is unclear. The CDR3 DNA is TGTGCCAGCAGTTCACCCCCTAGGGATACCGGGGAGCTGTTTTTT. Translation gives CASSSPPRDTGELFF.